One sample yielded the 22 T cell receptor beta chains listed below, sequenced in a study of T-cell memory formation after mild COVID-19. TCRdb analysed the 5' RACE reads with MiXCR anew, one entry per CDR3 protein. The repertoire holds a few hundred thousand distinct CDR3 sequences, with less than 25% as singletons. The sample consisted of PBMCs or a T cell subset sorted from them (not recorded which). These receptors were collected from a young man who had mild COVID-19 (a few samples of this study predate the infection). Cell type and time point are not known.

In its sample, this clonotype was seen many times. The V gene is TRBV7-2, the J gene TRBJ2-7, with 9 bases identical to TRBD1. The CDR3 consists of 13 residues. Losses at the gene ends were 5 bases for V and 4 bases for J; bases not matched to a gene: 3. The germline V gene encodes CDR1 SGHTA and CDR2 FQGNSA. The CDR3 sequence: CASSRDRVYEQYF. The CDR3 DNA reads TGTGCCAGCAGCCGGGACAGGGTATACGAGCAGTACTTC.

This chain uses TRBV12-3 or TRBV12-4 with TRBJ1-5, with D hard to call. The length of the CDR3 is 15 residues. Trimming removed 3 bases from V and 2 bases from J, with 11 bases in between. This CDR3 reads CASSFRAQGNQPQHF. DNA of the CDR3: TGTGCCAGCAGTTTTAGGGCACAAGGCAATCAGCCCCAGCATTTT.

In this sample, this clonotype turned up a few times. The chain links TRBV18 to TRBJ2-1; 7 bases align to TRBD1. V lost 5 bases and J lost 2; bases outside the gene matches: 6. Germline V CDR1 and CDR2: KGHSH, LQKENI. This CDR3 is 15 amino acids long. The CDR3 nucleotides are TGTGCCAGCTCAAAAGACAGGGTCCCCTACAATGAGCAGTTCTTC. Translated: CASSKDRVPYNEQFF.

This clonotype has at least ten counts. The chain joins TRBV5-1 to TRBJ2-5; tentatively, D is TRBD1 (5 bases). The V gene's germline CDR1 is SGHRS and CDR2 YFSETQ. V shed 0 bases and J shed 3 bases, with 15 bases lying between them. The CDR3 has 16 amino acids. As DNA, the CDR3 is TGCGCCAGCAGCTTGGGACAGTCCACGGAGAAAGAGACCCAGTACTTC. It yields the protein CASSLGQSTEKETQYF.

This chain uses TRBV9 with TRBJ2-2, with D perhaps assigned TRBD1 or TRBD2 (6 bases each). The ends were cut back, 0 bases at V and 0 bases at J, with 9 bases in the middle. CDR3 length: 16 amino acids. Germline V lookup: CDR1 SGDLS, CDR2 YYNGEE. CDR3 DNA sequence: TGTGCCAGCAGCGTAGTTGGGGGGCCGAACACCGGGGAGCTGTTTTTT. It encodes CASSVVGGPNTGELFF.

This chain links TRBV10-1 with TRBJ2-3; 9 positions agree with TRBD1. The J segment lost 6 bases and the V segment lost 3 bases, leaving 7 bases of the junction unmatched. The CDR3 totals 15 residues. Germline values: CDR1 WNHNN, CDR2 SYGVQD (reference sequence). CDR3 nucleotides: TGCGCCAGCAGTGAAGTAGGACAGGGGATGGATACGCAGTATTTT. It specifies CASSEVGQGMDTQYF.

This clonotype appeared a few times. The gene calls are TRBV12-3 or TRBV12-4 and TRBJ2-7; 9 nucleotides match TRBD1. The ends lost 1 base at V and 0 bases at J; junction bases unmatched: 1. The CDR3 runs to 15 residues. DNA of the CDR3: TGTGCCAGCAGTTTAGGACAGGGGGACTCCTACGAGCAGTACTTC. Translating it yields CASSLGQGDSYEQYF.

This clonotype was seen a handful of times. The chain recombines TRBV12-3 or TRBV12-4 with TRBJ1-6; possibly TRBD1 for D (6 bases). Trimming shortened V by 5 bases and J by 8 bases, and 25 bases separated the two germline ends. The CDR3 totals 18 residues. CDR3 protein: CASSRYTGRGRDDSPLHF. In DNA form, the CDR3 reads TGTGCCAGCAGTCGATATACCGGACGGGGGCGCGACGATTCACCCCTCCACTTT.

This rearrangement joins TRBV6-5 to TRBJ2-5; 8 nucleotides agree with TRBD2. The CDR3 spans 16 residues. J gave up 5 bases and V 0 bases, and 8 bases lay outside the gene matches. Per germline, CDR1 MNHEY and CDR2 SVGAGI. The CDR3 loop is CASSYSKGLEYETQYF. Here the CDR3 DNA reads TGTGCCAGCAGTTACTCGAAGGGACTAGAATACGAGACCCAGTACTTC.

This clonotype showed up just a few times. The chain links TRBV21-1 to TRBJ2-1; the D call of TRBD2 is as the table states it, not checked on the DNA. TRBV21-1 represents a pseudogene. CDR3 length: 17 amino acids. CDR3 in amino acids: CASRAGRGASSYNEQFF. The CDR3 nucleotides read TGTGCCAGCCGAGCAGGGCGGGGGGCGAGCTCCTACAATGAGCAGTTCTTC.

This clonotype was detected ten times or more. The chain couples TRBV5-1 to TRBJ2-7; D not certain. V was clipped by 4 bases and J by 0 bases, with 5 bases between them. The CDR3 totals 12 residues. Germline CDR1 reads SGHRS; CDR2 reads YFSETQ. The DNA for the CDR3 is TGCGCCAGCAGCGACAACTCCTACGAGCAGTACTTC. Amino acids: CASSDNSYEQYF. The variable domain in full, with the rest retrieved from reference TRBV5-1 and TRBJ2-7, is KAGVTQTPRYLIKTRGQQVTLSCSPISGHRSVSWYQQTPGQGLQFLFEYFSETQRNKGNFPGRFSGRQFSNSRSEMNVSTLELGDSALYLCASSDNSYEQYFGPGTRLTVT.

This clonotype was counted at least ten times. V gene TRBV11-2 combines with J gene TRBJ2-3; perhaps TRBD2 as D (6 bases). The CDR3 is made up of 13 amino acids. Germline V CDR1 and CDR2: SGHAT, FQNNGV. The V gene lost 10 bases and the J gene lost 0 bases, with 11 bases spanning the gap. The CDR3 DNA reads TGTGCCACCGGGGGTTCTAGCACAGATACGCAGTATTTT. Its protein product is CATGGSSTDTQYF.

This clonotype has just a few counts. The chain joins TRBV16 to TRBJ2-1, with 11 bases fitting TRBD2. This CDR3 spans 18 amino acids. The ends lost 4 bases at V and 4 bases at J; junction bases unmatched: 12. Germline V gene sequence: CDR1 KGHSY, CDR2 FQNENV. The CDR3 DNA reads TGTGCCAGCAGCCCAACTTTATTACTAGCGGGAGATTACAATGAGCAGTTCTTC. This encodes CASSPTLLLAGDYNEQFF.

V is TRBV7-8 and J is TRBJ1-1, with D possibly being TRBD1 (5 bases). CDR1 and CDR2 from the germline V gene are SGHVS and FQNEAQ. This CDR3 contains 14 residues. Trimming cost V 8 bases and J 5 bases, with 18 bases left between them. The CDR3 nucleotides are TGTGCCAGCTCAACGGGGGTCGGTCAAACTGAAGCTTTCTTT. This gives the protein CASSTGVGQTEAFF.

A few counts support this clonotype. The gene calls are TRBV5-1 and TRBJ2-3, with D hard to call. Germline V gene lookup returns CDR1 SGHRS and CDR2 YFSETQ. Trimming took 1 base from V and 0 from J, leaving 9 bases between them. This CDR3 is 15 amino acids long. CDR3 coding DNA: TGCGCCAGCAGCTTGCCAGCGAAAAGCACAGATACGCAGTATTTT. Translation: CASSLPAKSTDTQYF.

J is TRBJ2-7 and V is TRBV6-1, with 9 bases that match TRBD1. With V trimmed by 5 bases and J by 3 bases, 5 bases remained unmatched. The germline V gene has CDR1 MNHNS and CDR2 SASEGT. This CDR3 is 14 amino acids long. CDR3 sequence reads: CASSRTGASYEQYF. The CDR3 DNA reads TGTGCCAGCAGTCGGACAGGGGCCAGCTACGAGCAGTACTTC.

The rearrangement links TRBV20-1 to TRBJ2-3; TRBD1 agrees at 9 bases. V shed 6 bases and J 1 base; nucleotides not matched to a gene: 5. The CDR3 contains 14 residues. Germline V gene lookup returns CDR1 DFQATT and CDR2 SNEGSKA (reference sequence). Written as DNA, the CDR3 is TGCAGTGCCAGCGGGGACAGGGGCACAGATACGCAGTATTTT. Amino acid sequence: CSASGDRGTDTQYF.

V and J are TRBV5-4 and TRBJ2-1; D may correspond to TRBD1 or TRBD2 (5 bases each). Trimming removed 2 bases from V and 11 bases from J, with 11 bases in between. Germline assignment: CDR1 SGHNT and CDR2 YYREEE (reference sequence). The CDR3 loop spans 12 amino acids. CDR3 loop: CASSLPGRKQFF. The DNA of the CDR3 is TGTGCCAGCAGCTTACCGGGACGTAAGCAGTTCTTC.

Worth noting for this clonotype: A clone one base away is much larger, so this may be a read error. Written as DNA, the CDR3 is TGTGCCAGCAGCCCCCTAGCCACAGCGGACCCAGACTCCACCTTC. Amino acids: CASSPLATADPDSTF. The chain recombines TRBV5-4 with TRBJ1-2; D is unresolved. This CDR3 is 15 amino acids long. Germline loops: CDR1 SGHNT, CDR2 YYREEE (reference sequence). Trimming removed 4 bases from V and 13 bases from J, with 26 bases in between. The full variable domain, its missing parts supplied by reference TRBV5-4 and TRBJ1-2, is ETGVTQSPTHLIKTRGQQVTLRCSSQSGHNTVSWYQQALGQGPQFIFQYYREEENGRGNFPPRFSGLQFPNYSSELNVNALELDDSALYLCASSPLATADPDSTFGSGTRLTVV.

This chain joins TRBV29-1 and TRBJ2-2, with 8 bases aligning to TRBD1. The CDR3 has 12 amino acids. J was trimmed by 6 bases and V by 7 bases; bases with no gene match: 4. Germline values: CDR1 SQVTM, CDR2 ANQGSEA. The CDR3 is CSGGQGPGELFF. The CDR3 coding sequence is TGCAGCGGCGGACAGGGCCCCGGGGAGCTGTTTTTT.

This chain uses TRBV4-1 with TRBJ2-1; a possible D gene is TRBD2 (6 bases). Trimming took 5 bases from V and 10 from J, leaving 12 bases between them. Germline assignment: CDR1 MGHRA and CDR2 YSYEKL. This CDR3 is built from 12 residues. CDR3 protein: CASSVLGREQFF. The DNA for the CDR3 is TGCGCCAGCAGCGTGTTGGGGAGGGAGCAGTTCTTC.

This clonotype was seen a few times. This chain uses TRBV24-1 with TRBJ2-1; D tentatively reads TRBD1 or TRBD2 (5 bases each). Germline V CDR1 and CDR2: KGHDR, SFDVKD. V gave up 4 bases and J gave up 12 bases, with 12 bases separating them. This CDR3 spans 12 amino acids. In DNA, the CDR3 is TGTGCCACCAGTGACGGGTTCGGGGCGCAGTTCTTC. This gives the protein CATSDGFGAQFF.